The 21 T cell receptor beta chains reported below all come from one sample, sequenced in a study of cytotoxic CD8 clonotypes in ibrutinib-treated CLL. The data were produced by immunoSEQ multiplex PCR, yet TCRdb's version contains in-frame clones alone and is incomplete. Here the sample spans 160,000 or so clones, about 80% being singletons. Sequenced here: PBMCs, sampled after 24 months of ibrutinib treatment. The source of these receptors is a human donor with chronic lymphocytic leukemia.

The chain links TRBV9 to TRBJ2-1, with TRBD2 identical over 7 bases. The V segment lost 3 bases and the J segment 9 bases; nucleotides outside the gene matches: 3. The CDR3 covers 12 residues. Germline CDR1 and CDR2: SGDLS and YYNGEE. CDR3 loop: CASSGLAGEQFF. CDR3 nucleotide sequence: TGTGCCAGCAGCGGACTAGCAGGTGAGCAGTTCTTC.

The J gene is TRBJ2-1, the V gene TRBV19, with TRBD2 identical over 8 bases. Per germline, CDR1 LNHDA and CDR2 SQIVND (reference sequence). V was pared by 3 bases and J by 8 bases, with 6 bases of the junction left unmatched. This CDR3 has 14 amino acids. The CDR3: CASSIWTSLDEQFF. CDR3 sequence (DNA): TGTGCCAGTAGTATCTGGACTAGCCTTGATGAGCAGTTCTTC.

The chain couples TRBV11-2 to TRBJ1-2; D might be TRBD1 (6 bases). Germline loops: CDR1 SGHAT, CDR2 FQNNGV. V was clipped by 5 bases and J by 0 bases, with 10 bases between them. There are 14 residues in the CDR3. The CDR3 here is CASSGQSSNYGYTF. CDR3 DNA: TGTGCCAGCAGCGGACAGTCCTCTAACTATGGCTACACCTTC.

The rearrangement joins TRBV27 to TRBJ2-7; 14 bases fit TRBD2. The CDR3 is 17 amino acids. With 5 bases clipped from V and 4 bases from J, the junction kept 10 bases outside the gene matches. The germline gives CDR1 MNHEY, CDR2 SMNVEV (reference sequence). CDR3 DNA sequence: TGTGCCAGCAGTATCACCGGGACTAGCGGGAGAATGTACGAGCAGTACTTC. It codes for CASSITGTSGRMYEQYF.

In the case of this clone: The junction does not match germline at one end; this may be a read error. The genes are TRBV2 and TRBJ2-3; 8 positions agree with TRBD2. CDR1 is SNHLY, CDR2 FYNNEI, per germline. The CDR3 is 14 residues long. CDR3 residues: CASSTSGGTDTQYF. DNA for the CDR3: TGTGCCAGCAGTACCAGCGGGGGCACGGATACGCAGTATTTT.

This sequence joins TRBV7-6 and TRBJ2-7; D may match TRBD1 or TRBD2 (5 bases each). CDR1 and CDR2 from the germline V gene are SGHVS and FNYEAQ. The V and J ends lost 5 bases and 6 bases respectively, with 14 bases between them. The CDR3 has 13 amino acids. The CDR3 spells CASSRGNAGEQYF. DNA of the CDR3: TGTGCCAGCAGCCGGGGCAATGCAGGCGAGCAGTACTTC.

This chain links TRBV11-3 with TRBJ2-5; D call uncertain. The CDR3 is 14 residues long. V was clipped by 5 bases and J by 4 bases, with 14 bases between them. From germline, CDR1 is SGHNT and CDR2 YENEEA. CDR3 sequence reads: CASSGVRARETQYF. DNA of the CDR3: TGTGCCAGCAGCGGGGTACGGGCAAGAGAGACCCAGTACTTC.

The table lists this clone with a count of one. The CDR3 DNA is TGTGCCAGCAGTGAGACAGGGGGCGCCGTAACCGGGGAGCTGTTTTTT. Translated: CASSETGGAVTGELFF. The chain has TRBV25-1 and TRBJ2-2; TRBD1 matches 10 bases. With V trimmed by 3 bases and J by 5 bases, 6 bases remained unmatched. Germline V gives CDR1 MGHDK, CDR2 SYGVNS. This CDR3 spans 16 amino acids.

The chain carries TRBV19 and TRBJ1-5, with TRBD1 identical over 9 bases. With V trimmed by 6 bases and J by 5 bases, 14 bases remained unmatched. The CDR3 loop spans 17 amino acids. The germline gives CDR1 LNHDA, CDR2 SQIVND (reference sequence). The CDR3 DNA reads TGTGCCAGTAGCCGTACCGGGACAGGGCTCCGCGATCAGCCCCAGCATTTT. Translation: CASSRTGTGLRDQPQHF. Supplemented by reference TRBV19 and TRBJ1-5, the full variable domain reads DGGITQSPKYLFRKEGQNVTLSCEQNLNHDAMYWYRQDPGQGLRLIYYSQIVNDFQKGDIAEGYSVSREKKESFPLTVTSAQKNPTAFYLCASSRTGTGLRDQPQHFGDGTRLSIL.

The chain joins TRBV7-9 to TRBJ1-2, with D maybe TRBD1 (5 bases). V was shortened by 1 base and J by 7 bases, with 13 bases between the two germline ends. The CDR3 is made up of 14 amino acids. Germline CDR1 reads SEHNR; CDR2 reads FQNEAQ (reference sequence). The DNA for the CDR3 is TGTGCCAGCAGCTTAGATGGTGGGGGAACTGGCTACACCTTC. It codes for CASSLDGGGTGYTF.

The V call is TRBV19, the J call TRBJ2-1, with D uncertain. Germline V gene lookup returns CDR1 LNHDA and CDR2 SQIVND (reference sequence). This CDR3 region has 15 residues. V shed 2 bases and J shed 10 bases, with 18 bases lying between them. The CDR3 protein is CASSIYETPSWEQFF. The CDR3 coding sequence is TGTGCCAGTAGTATATACGAAACCCCCTCATGGGAGCAGTTCTTC.

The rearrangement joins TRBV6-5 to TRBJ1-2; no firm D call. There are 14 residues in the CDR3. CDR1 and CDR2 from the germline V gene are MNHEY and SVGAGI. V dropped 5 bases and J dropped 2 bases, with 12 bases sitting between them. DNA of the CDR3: TGTGCCAGCAGTGAACCAGGACGGAACTATGGCTACACCTTC. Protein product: CASSEPGRNYGYTF.

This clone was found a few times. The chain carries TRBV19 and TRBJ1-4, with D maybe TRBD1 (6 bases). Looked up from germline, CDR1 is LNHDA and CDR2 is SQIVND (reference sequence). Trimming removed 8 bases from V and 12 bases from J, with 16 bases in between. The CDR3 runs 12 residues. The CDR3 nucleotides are TGTGCCAGTTCCGGAATTTACAGGGAACTGTTTTTT. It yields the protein CASSGIYRELFF.

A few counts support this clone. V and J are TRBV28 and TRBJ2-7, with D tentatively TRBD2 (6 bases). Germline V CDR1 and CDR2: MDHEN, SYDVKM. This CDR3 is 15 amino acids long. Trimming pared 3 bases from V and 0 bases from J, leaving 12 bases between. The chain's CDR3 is CASSLGGVLSYEQYF. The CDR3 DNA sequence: TGTGCCAGCAGTTTGGGCGGGGTCCTCTCCTACGAGCAGTACTTC.

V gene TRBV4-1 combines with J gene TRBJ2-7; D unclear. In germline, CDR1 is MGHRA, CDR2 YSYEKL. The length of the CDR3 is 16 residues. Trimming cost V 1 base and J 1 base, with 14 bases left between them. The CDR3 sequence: CASSQVIQSNSYEQYF. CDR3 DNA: TGCGCCAGCAGCCAAGTTATACAGTCAAATTCCTACGAGCAGTACTTC.

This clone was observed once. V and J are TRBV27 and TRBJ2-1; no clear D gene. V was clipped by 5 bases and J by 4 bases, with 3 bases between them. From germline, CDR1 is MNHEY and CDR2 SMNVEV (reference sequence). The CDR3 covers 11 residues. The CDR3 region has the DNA TGTGCCAGCAGTGCGTACAATGAGCAGTTCTTC. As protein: CASSAYNEQFF.

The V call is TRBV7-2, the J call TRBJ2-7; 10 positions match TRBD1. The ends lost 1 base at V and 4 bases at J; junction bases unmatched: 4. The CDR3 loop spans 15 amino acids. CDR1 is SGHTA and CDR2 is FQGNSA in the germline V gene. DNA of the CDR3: TGTGCCAGCAGCTTAGGGGGACAGGGGAGTTACGAGCAGTACTTC. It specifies CASSLGGQGSYEQYF.

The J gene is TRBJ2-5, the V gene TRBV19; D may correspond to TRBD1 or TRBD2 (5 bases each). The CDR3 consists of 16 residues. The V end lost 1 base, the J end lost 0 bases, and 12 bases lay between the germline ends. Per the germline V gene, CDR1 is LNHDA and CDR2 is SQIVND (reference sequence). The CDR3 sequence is CASSIGSGSYQETQYF. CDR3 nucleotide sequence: TGTGCCAGTAGTATAGGTTCAGGGAGCTACCAAGAGACCCAGTACTTC.

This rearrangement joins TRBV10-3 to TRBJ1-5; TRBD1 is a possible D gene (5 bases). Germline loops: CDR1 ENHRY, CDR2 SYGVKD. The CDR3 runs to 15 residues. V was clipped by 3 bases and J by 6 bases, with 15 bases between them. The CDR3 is CAISESQGSIQPQHF. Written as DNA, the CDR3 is TGTGCCATCAGTGAATCGCAGGGTTCGATTCAGCCCCAGCATTTT.

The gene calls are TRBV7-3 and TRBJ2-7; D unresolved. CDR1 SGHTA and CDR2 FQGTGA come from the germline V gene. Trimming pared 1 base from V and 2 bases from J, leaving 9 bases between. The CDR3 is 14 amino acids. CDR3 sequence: CASSLNAGPYEQYF. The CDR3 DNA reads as TGTGCCAGCAGCTTAAACGCTGGGCCCTACGAGCAGTACTTC.

CDR3 amino acids: CASSLFGEETQYF. CDR3 nucleotide sequence: TGTGCCAGCAGCTTATTTGGGGAAGAGACCCAGTACTTC. V and J are TRBV7-3 and TRBJ2-5; D not certain. CDR1 is SGHTA, CDR2 FQGTGA, per germline. This CDR3 is 13 amino acids long. Deletions cut 2 bases from V and 3 bases from J, with 7 bases between. Full variable domain (rest looked up from reference TRBV7-3 and TRBJ2-5): GAGVSQTPSNKVTEKGKYVELRCDPISGHTALYWYRQSLGQGPEFLIYFQGTGAADDSGLPNDRFFAVRPEGSVSTLKIQRTERGDSAVYLCASSLFGEETQYFGPGTRLLVL.